This T cell receptor beta chain came from a study of T cell changes during pregnancy in multiple sclerosis. Data came from immunoSEQ multiplex PCR; TCRdb stores just in-frame clones and leaves some out. Of about 37,000 clones in the sample, approximately 90% were seen once. Per germline, CDR1 SGHRS and CDR2 YFSETQ. This CDR3 has 16 amino acids. Deletions cut 1 base from V and 1 base from J, with 14 bases between. This sample comprised CD4+ T cells from peripheral blood mononuclear cells, obtained in the third trimester of pregnancy. This TCR came from a female donor in good health, enrolled as a control in a pregnancy study. The J gene is TRBJ1-1, the V gene TRBV5-1; D might be TRBD1 (5 bases). CDR3 region: CASSLQGGMGNTEAFF. As DNA, the CDR3 is TGCGCCAGCAGCTTGCAGGGTGGGATGGGGAACACTGAAGCTTTCTTT.